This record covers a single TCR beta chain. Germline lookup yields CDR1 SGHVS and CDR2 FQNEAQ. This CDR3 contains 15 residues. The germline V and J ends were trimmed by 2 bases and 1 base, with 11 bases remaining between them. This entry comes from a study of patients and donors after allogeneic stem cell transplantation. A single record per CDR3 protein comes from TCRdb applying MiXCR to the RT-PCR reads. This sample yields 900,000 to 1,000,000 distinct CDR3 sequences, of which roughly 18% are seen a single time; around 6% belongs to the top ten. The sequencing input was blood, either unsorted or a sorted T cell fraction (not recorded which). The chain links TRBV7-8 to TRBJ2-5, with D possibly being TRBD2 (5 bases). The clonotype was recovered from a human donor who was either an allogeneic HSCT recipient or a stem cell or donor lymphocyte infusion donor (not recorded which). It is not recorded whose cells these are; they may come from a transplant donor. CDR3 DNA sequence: TGTGCCAGCAGCTTACTCACTAGGTCCCAAGAGACCCAGTACTTC. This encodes CASSLLTRSQETQYF. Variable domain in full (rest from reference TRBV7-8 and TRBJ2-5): GAGVSQSPRYKVAKRGQDVALRCDPISGHVSLFWYQQALGQGPEFLTYFQNEAQLDKSGLPSDRFFAERPEGSVSTLKIQRTQQEDSAVYLCASSLLTRSQETQYFGPGTRLLVL.